A single sample gave rise to the 24 T cell receptor beta chains below, sequenced in a study of shared clonotypes between healthy human individuals. Produced via immunoSEQ multiplex PCR; TCRdb's table is partial and in-frame only. The sample contains some 2.1 million clones, 90% to 95% of which appear only once. The material sequenced was naive CD4+ T cells sorted from blood. Subset indicated: CD45RA+ positively selected. These TCRs come from a young man in good health.

The chain carries TRBV7-9 and TRBJ1-3; D is unresolved. Germline V lookup: CDR1 SEHNR, CDR2 FQNEAQ (reference sequence). The CDR3 covers 17 residues. V was shortened by 2 bases and J by 0 bases, with 14 bases between the two germline ends. The CDR3 coding sequence is TGTGCCAGCAGCTTATCCGGCAGATCCAGCTCTGGAAACACCATATATTTT. It translates to CASSLSGRSSSGNTIYF.

This rearrangement joins TRBV6-6 to TRBJ2-1; D uncertain. Germline CDR1 reads MNHNY; CDR2 reads SVGAGI (reference sequence). Trimming stripped 2 bases from V and 6 bases from J, with 14 bases between. The CDR3 loop spans 15 amino acids. The DNA for the CDR3 is TGTGCCAGCAGTTACAAAGCTAGTGGTGGCAATGAGCAGTTCTTC. Translated, it gives CASSYKASGGNEQFF.

The J gene is TRBJ2-1, the V gene TRBV30, with D possibly TRBD2 on 6 matching bases. Germline CDR1 and CDR2: GTSNPN and SVGIG (reference sequence). The CDR3 covers 15 residues. V lost 0 bases, J lost 15 bases, and 24 bases lay in between. The CDR3 here is CAWSVGWGEDPQRFF. DNA of the CDR3: TGTGCCTGGAGTGTAGGATGGGGGGAGGACCCCCAGCGGTTCTTC.

This clone was seen just once. The CDR3: CASTGGGETQYF. The CDR3 DNA reads TGTGCCAGCACTGGGGGCGGCGAGACCCAGTACTTC. The V call is TRBV2, the J call TRBJ2-5, with a tentative D call TRBD1 (6 bases). The CDR3 runs to 12 residues. Trimming left V 7 bases short and J 5 bases short, with 11 bases between. The germline gives CDR1 SNHLY, CDR2 FYNNEI.

V usage is TRBV6-6 and J usage is TRBJ2-7, with D unresolved. The germline CDR1 and CDR2 sequences are MNHNY and SVGAGI (reference sequence). Trimming pared 0 bases from V and 2 bases from J, leaving 2 bases between. The CDR3 consists of 12 residues. CDR3 nucleotide sequence: TGTGCCAGCAGTTACTCGGCCTACGAGCAGTACTTC. Residues: CASSYSAYEQYF.

This chain uses TRBV9 with TRBJ2-7; D gene ambiguous. The CDR3 runs 14 residues. Per germline, CDR1 SGDLS and CDR2 YYNGEE. Deletions cut 0 bases from V and 6 bases from J, with 13 bases between. The CDR3 loop reads CASSVGSPRAEQYF. The CDR3, as DNA: TGTGCCAGCAGCGTAGGCAGCCCCCGGGCCGAGCAGTACTTC.

This clone appeared a single time. This chain uses TRBV11-1 with TRBJ2-7; 7 bases map to TRBD1. The CDR3 consists of 14 residues. The V and J ends lost 0 bases and 5 bases, in that order; junction bases with no gene match: 4. Germline V CDR1 and CDR2: SGHAT, FQDESV (reference sequence). Written as DNA, the CDR3 is TGTGCCAGCAGCTTAGCAGGGGGCTTCGACGAGCAGTACTTC. This encodes CASSLAGGFDEQYF.

The DNA of the CDR3 is TGTGCCAGCAGCTACCCAGGGGGAGGTCAGCCCCAGCATTTT. Protein: CASSYPGGGQPQHF. The rearrangement links TRBV7-9 to TRBJ1-5; the match to TRBD1 covers 7 bases. The CDR3 runs 14 residues. V shed 4 bases and J 6 bases; nucleotides not matched to a gene: 6. The germline CDR1 and CDR2 sequences are SEHNR and FQNEAQ (reference sequence).

The chain recombines TRBV6-1 with TRBJ2-1; 13 positions agree with TRBD2. Germline CDR1 reads MNHNS; CDR2 reads SASEGT. V lost 4 bases, J lost 9 bases, and 9 bases stayed unmatched. The CDR3 covers 16 residues. CDR3 sequence reads: CASSVQTSGRLGEQFF. Written as DNA, the CDR3 is TGTGCCAGCAGTGTCCAGACTAGCGGGAGGCTCGGTGAGCAGTTCTTC.

The chain recombines TRBV30 with TRBJ1-4; no firm D call. Looked up from germline, CDR1 is GTSNPN and CDR2 is SVGIG (reference sequence). The V end was cut by 2 bases, the J end by 4 bases, with 5 bases between. This CDR3 has 12 residues. This chain's CDR3 is CAWSHFNEKLFF. The CDR3 DNA follows: TGTGCCTGGAGTCACTTTAATGAAAAACTGTTTTTT.

The rearrangement joins TRBV6-1 to TRBJ1-6; 7 positions agree with TRBD1. The V segment lost 3 bases and the J segment 0 bases; nucleotides outside the gene matches: 8. Germline lookup yields CDR1 MNHNS and CDR2 SASEGT. This CDR3 is built from 18 residues. The DNA of the CDR3 is TGTGCCAGCAGTGACGTGGGACAGATAAGCTCCTATAATTCACCCCTCCACTTT. Protein sequence: CASSDVGQISSYNSPLHF.

The chain has TRBV6-5 and TRBJ2-7; D perhaps matches TRBD2 (6 bases). The CDR3 runs to 11 residues. Germline-derived CDR1 and CDR2 are MNHEY and SVGAGI. The germline V and J ends were trimmed by 8 bases and 7 bases, with 12 bases remaining between them. CDR3 in DNA: TGTGCCAGCGCCCGGGCGGGGGAGCAGTACTTC. This gives the protein CASARAGEQYF.

The V call is TRBV7-3, the J call TRBJ1-1; tentatively, D is TRBD1 (5 bases). V was cut by 5 bases and J by 1 base, with 8 bases left in between. This CDR3 is 13 amino acids long. Per the germline V gene, CDR1 is SGHTA and CDR2 is FQGTGA. The CDR3 DNA follows: TGTGCCAGCAGCAAAACAGGGAACACTGAAGCTTTCTTT. This gives the protein CASSKTGNTEAFF.

The chain links TRBV6-5 to TRBJ1-1, with D perhaps matching TRBD1 (5 bases). Per the germline V gene, CDR1 is MNHEY and CDR2 is SVGAGI. The CDR3 consists of 14 residues. Trimming took 8 bases from V and 3 from J, leaving 16 bases between them. The CDR3 DNA reads TGTGCCAGCCGTTCCACAGCGGGGGACACTGAAGCTTTCTTT. It translates to CASRSTAGDTEAFF.

The V gene is TRBV19, the J gene TRBJ1-1; no definite D call. The CDR3 runs to 13 residues. The germline CDR1 and CDR2 sequences are LNHDA and SQIVND (reference sequence). V was cut by 6 bases and J by 0 bases, with 8 bases left in between. CDR3 residues: CASSGWVNTEAFF. The CDR3 DNA follows: TGTGCCAGTAGCGGTTGGGTGAACACTGAAGCTTTCTTT. The variable domain in full, with the rest retrieved from reference TRBV19 and TRBJ1-1, is DGGITQSPKYLFRKEGQNVTLSCEQNLNHDAMYWYRQDPGQGLRLIYYSQIVNDFQKGDIAEGYSVSREKKESFPLTVTSAQKNPTAFYLCASSGWVNTEAFFGQGTRLTVV.

The chain carries TRBV10-3 and TRBJ2-3, with 8 bases matching TRBD2. Germline V CDR1 and CDR2: ENHRY, SYGVKD. This CDR3 contains 14 residues. The J segment lost 6 bases and the V segment lost 6 bases, leaving 8 bases of the junction unmatched. The CDR3 DNA sequence: TGTGCCATCAGCATAGCGGGACCAACGGATACGCAGTATTTT. Protein sequence: CAISIAGPTDTQYF.

This chain's CDR3 is CASRTVGGYGYTF. CDR3 in DNA: TGTGCCAGTAGGACGGTTGGTGGGTATGGCTACACCTTC. This sequence joins TRBV28 and TRBJ1-2; the D is unclear. The CDR3 length is 13 residues. Trimming shortened V by 9 bases and J by 5 bases, and 16 bases separated the two germline ends. Germline V gene lookup returns CDR1 MDHEN and CDR2 SYDVKM.

This clone was detected a few times. This rearrangement joins TRBV20-1 to TRBJ1-2; the D is unclear. The germline V and J ends were trimmed by 2 bases and 7 bases, with 5 bases remaining between them. This CDR3 is 10 amino acids long. The V gene's germline CDR1 is DFQATT and CDR2 SNEGSKA (reference sequence). CDR3 residues: CSARPTGYTF. The CDR3 DNA reads as TGCAGTGCTAGACCGACTGGCTACACCTTC.

This sequence joins TRBV6-5 and TRBJ1-6; 10 bases match TRBD1. Trimming cost V 2 bases and J 8 bases; bases outside gene matches: 3. Germline-derived CDR1 and CDR2 are MNHEY and SVGAGI. CDR3 length: 15 residues. The CDR3, as DNA: TGTGCCAGCAGTTACCTGACAGGGGGCGATTCACCCCTCCACTTT. It translates to CASSYLTGGDSPLHF.

This chain joins TRBV4-1 and TRBJ2-6, with 8 bases fitting TRBD1. This CDR3 spans 19 amino acids. CDR1 is MGHRA and CDR2 is YSYEKL in the germline V gene. Trimming removed 0 bases from V and 2 bases from J; junction bases left unmatched: 9. The CDR3, as DNA: TGCGCCAGCAGCCAAGAAGGATGGGGACAGGTAACTGGGGCCAACGTCCTGACTTTC. The encoded protein is CASSQEGWGQVTGANVLTF.

The genes are TRBV25-1 and TRBJ2-1; 7 bases match TRBD1. This CDR3 is 12 amino acids long. The trim removed 6 bases at V and 9 bases at J, leaving 5 bases unmatched. Germline V gene data show CDR1 as MGHDK and CDR2 as SYGVNS. In nucleotides, the CDR3 is TGTGCCAGCAGCCTACAGGGGAGTGAGCAGTTCTTC. It yields the protein CASSLQGSEQFF.

Regarding this clone: This sample also contains other DNA sequences that code for the same CDR3. The chain is built from TRBV5-4 and TRBJ2-5, with D perhaps matching TRBD1 (5 bases). Trimming shortened V by 0 bases and J by 3 bases, and 9 bases separated the two germline ends. CDR1 is SGHNT, CDR2 YYREEE, per germline (reference sequence). The CDR3 loop spans 14 amino acids. CDR3 coding DNA: TGTGCCAGCAGCTTGGGAAGGGGTGAAGAGACCCAGTACTTC. As protein: CASSLGRGEETQYF.

About this clone: Given a much more abundant clone one base away, this may be a read error. This chain joins TRBV5-8 and TRBJ1-6, with D unclear. Germline lookup yields CDR1 SGHTS and CDR2 YDEGEE. The CDR3 length is 12 residues. V lost 4 bases and J lost 5, with 4 bases in between. CDR3 nucleotide sequence: TGTGCCAGCAGCCGAGATAATTCACCCCTCCACTTT. Its translation: CASSRDNSPLHF. Supplemented by reference TRBV5-8 and TRBJ1-6, the full variable domain reads EAGVTQSPTHLIKTRGQQATLRCSPISGHTSVYWYQQALGLGLQFLLWYDEGEERNRGNFPPRFSGRQFPNYSSELNVNALELEDSALYLCASSRDNSPLHFGNGTRLTVT.

DNA for the CDR3: TGTGCCAGCAGCTTCGGCGTGCTCACCGGGGAGCTGTTTTTT. Its protein product is CASSFGVLTGELFF. The V and J genes are TRBV13 and TRBJ2-2, with D unresolved. CDR1 and CDR2 from the germline V gene are PRHDT and FYEKMQ (reference sequence). The CDR3 loop spans 14 amino acids. Deletions cut 3 bases from V and 4 bases from J, with 9 bases between.